This is a list of T cell receptor beta chains from one sample in a study of cytomegalovirus exposure and HLA in healthy donors. Some clones are missing from TCRdb's copy, which holds only in-frame ones; the method was immunoSEQ multiplex PCR. The sample includes 140,000 to 150,000 clones, 78% of them seen just once. Material for sequencing was PBMCs. The receptors were sampled from a female donor in good health and CMV-seronegative. Both conserved end residues are part of each CDR3. D genes are given only for firm matches. Where a row states a size, it is once, few, many or the class of an expanded clone; other rows omit it.

v_call	clone_size	j_call	d_call	cdr3_length	cdr3_aa	cdr3_nt
TRBV7-2	few	TRBJ1-6	.	17	CASTPAGEGTYNSPLHF	TGTGCCAGCACCCCGGCGGGGGAAGGTACCTATAATTCACCCCTCCACTTT
TRBV6-5	few	TRBJ1-1	TRBD1	13	CASSYQGVTEAFF	TGTGCCAGCAGTTACCAGGGGGTAACTGAAGCTTTCTTT
TRBV6-6	few	TRBJ1-6	.	13	CASSRREESPLHF	TGTGCCAGCAGTAGACGAGAGGAATCACCCCTCCACTTT
TRBV5-1	.	TRBJ2-6	.	17	CASSLAGPFSGANVLTF	TGCGCCAGCAGCTTGGCGGGTCCCTTCTCTGGGGCCAACGTCCTGACTTTC
TRBV30	.	TRBJ2-1	TRBD1	17	CAWSVRAGTGSYNEQFF	TGTGCCTGGAGTGTAAGAGCCGGGACAGGATCCTACAATGAGCAGTTCTTC
TRBV2	.	TRBJ2-5	.	13	CASSPPGQETQYF	TGTGCCAGCTCGCCCCCAGGCCAAGAGACCCAGTACTTC
TRBV28	.	TRBJ2-3	.	12	CASSLALDTQYF	TGTGCCAGCAGTTTAGCGTTAGATACGCAGTATTTT
TRBV10-3	.	TRBJ2-3	TRBD2	16	CAISAPGGTMDVAQYF	TGTGCCATCAGTGCCCCGGGAGGCACTATGGACGTTGCGCAGTATTTT
TRBV13	.	TRBJ2-5	TRBD2	18	CASSLADTVLAGKETQYF	TGTGCCAGCAGCTTAGCCGACACCGTCCTAGCGGGGAAGGAGACCCAGTACTTC
TRBV2	.	TRBJ2-7	.	12	CASTVSSYEQYF	TGTGCCAGCACCGTGAGCTCCTACGAGCAGTACTTC
TRBV28	.	TRBJ2-1	.	14	CASSLFSGYNEQFF	TGTGCCAGCAGTCTTTTTAGCGGTTACAATGAGCAGTTCTTC